The 17 T cell receptor beta chains below were found in one sample sequenced in a study of T cells after yellow fever vaccination. TCRdb recomputed calls from the 5' RACE reads with MiXCR, one row per CDR3 protein. The sample carries approximately 550,000 distinct CDR3 sequences, under 25% recorded once. This material consisted of PBMCs, taken 15 days after the yellow fever booster vaccination. The receptor set was obtained from a man aged 30-40 years who received the YFV17D yellow fever vaccine.

The rearrangement joins TRBV20-1 to TRBJ2-7; the match to TRBD2 covers 8 bases. Trimming took 3 bases from V and 0 from J; bases not matched to a gene: 10. Germline values: CDR1 DFQATT, CDR2 SNEGSKA (reference sequence). The CDR3 runs 16 residues. CDR3 nucleotide sequence: TGCAGTGCTAGCCAGTCCACTAGCGGAGACTCCTACGAGCAGTACTTC. Translation gives CSASQSTSGDSYEQYF.

The chain uses TRBV20-1 and TRBJ2-5; the D gene is possibly TRBD2 (5 bases). Germline values: CDR1 DFQATT, CDR2 SNEGSKA (reference sequence). Trimming removed 5 bases from V and 4 bases from J, with 11 bases in between. This CDR3 is built from 12 residues. CDR3 region: CSAREGRETQYF. For the CDR3, the DNA is TGCAGTGCTCGGGAAGGCAGAGAGACCCAGTACTTC.

This clonotype has more than one count but fewer than ten. V is TRBV24-1 and J is TRBJ2-2, with TRBD2 matching 8 bases. Germline values: CDR1 KGHDR, CDR2 SFDVKD. The trim removed 5 bases at V and 2 bases at J, leaving 3 bases unmatched. The CDR3 is made up of 15 amino acids. The CDR3 nucleotides read TGTGCCACCAGTGTTAGCGGGAAAAACACCGGGGAGCTGTTTTTT. This sequence encodes CATSVSGKNTGELFF.

This rearrangement joins TRBV6-2 or TRBV6-3 to TRBJ1-5; unclear D gene. Between the trimmed V and J ends, which lost 0 bases and 3 bases, there was a span of 6 bases. Germline-derived CDR1 and CDR2 are MNHEY and SVGEGT. This CDR3 spans 14 amino acids. The CDR3 sequence: CASSYSASNQPQHF. CDR3 bases: TGTGCCAGCAGTTACTCCGCCTCCAATCAGCCCCAGCATTTT.

The sample holds many counts of this clonotype. The chain is built from TRBV12-3 or TRBV12-4 and TRBJ2-1; TRBD2 aligns across 8 bases. CDR3 length: 14 residues. V was pared by 5 bases and J by 8 bases, with 8 bases of the junction left unmatched. The CDR3 DNA sequence: TGTGCCAGCAGTAGGGCGGGAGGCTCGCATGAGCAGTTCTTC. Translation: CASSRAGGSHEQFF.

This clonotype was recorded a few times. This chain uses TRBV29-1 with TRBJ2-1; 10 nucleotides agree with TRBD2. The CDR3 loop spans 14 amino acids. Trimming cost V 0 bases and J 13 bases; bases outside gene matches: 9. The germline V gene has CDR1 SQVTM and CDR2 ANQGSEA. CDR3 protein: CSVEDPRLAGVQFF. DNA for the CDR3: TGCAGCGTTGAAGATCCCCGCCTAGCGGGAGTTCAGTTCTTC.

The chain combines TRBV10-3 with TRBJ1-4, with a tentative D call TRBD1 (5 bases). Deletions cut 3 bases from V and 10 bases from J, with 18 bases between. CDR3 length: 15 residues. Germline values: CDR1 ENHRY, CDR2 SYGVKD. CDR3 amino acids: CAISDSQTPGGKLFF. Here the CDR3 DNA reads TGTGCCATCAGTGACTCGCAGACCCCGGGGGGAAAACTGTTTTTT.

This clonotype was picked up a small number of times. This rearrangement joins TRBV7-8 to TRBJ2-5, with D uncertain. Per the germline V gene, CDR1 is SGHVS and CDR2 is FQNEAQ. The V end was cut by 0 bases, the J end by 5 bases, with 13 bases between. The CDR3 is made up of 15 amino acids. The CDR3 loop is CASSLAARTGETQYF. CDR3 DNA sequence: TGTGCCAGCAGCTTAGCCGCCCGAACCGGGGAGACCCAGTACTTC.

This clonotype was counted a few times. This chain links TRBV10-3 with TRBJ2-7; 8 nucleotides agree with TRBD2. CDR3 size: 13 residues. V trimming: 6 bases; J trimming: 7 bases; junction bases outside the gene matches: 8. Germline V CDR1 and CDR2: ENHRY, SYGVKD. The CDR3 DNA reads as TGTGCCATCAGCCGCCCGGGAGGGGGAGAGCAGTACTTC. Its protein is CAISRPGGGEQYF.

The genes are TRBV7-9 and TRBJ1-5; no definite D call. Germline loops: CDR1 SEHNR, CDR2 FQNEAQ (reference sequence). The CDR3 contains 14 residues. V gave up 5 bases and J gave up 0 bases, with 8 bases separating them. The CDR3 reads CASSPQYSNQPQHF. CDR3 DNA sequence: TGTGCCAGCAGCCCCCAATATAGCAATCAGCCCCAGCATTTT.

This sequence joins TRBV12-3 or TRBV12-4 and TRBJ1-6, with D uncertain. The CDR3 length is 15 residues. Trimming cost V 4 bases and J 7 bases, with 14 bases left between them. The CDR3 region has the DNA TGTGCCAGCAGTTACGATGGGCTGGACAATTCACCCCTCCACTTT. This gives the protein CASSYDGLDNSPLHF.

The chain links TRBV7-9 to TRBJ1-1; D gene ambiguous. The CDR3 covers 16 residues. Trimming stripped 5 bases from V and 5 bases from J, with 21 bases between. Looked up from germline, CDR1 is SEHNR and CDR2 is FQNEAQ (reference sequence). CDR3 DNA sequence: TGTGCCAGCAGCGTCAACCGTCGCTCCGGGAGGACTGAAGCTTTCTTT. It translates to CASSVNRRSGRTEAFF.

This clonotype has at least ten counts. This chain joins TRBV27 and TRBJ2-2; D call uncertain. Trimming pared 2 bases from V and 1 base from J, leaving 8 bases between. The germline gives CDR1 MNHEY, CDR2 SMNVEV (reference sequence). The CDR3 runs to 15 residues. The CDR3 is CASSLARGNTGELFF. CDR3 in DNA: TGTGCCAGCAGTTTAGCCCGAGGGAACACCGGGGAGCTGTTTTTT.

The chain is built from TRBV11-2 and TRBJ1-2; D gene unclear. The CDR3 contains 15 residues. CDR1 and CDR2 (germline): SGHAT, FQNNGV. V was trimmed by 2 bases and J by 4 bases, leaving 14 bases between them. As DNA, the CDR3 is TGTGCCAGCAGCTTATCCATATCAGACCTCTATGGCTACACCTTC. This gives the protein CASSLSISDLYGYTF.

The chain combines TRBV29-1 with TRBJ1-2; 8 nucleotides line up with TRBD1. The CDR3 is made up of 17 amino acids. The germline CDR1 and CDR2 sequences are SQVTM and ANQGSEA. V lost 7 bases and J lost 5; bases outside the gene matches: 21. CDR3 DNA: TGCAGCGCCGGAGGGGGGAGGCGACAGGGGTCCGGGTATGGCTACACCTTC. It codes for CSAGGGRRQGSGYGYTF.

This clonotype has more than one count but fewer than ten. V and J are TRBV20-1 and TRBJ2-3; TRBD2 matches at 7 bases. The ends lost 1 base at V and 2 bases at J; junction bases unmatched: 6. The CDR3 spans 15 residues. Germline V CDR1 and CDR2: DFQATT, SNEGSKA (reference sequence). The CDR3 DNA sequence: TGCAGTGCTAGAGTTCCAGCGGGGAACACAGATACGCAGTATTTT. Its protein product is CSARVPAGNTDTQYF.

A few counts support this clonotype. This chain uses TRBV29-1 with TRBJ2-3; TRBD2 matches 12 bases. This CDR3 spans 18 amino acids. Germline V gives CDR1 SQVTM, CDR2 ANQGSEA. With 1 base clipped from V and 3 bases from J, the junction kept 11 bases outside the gene matches. The CDR3 here is CSVEGTSGASGATDTQYF. Here the CDR3 DNA reads TGCAGCGTTGAAGGGACTAGCGGGGCCTCCGGGGCAACAGATACGCAGTATTTT.